A selection of T cell receptor beta chains follows, all from one sample in a study of T-cell reconstitution after alpha-beta-depleted transplantation in children. MiXCR, run by TCRdb on the PCR reads, gives a single entry per CDR3 protein. The table has some 150,000 distinct CDR3 sequences, roughly 8.8% seen once; the top ten hold around 18%. The sample in question was PBMCs, mostly from graft donor cells, obtained 180 days after TCRalphabeta/CD19-depleted stem cell transplant. Receptors originate from a female patient under 10 years old who had a stem cell transplant for congenital amegakaryocytic thrombocytopenia, so the T cells may come from the graft donor. CDR3s include the opening cysteine and the closing phenylalanine or tryptophan. The order of the fields is clone size, V gene, D gene, J gene, CDR3 DNA, CDR3 protein. A D gene is named only where the DNA matches it firmly. The listing skips clone size in some rows; elsewhere it reads once, few, many or a size class.

-	TRBV7-3	-	TRBJ2-1	TGTGCCAGCAGCATCAGGGACAACCCCACTTCCAATGAGCAGTTCTTC	CASSIRDNPTSNEQFF
many	TRBV12-3/TRBV12-4	-	TRBJ1-1	TGTGCCAGCAGGACAACAGGTAACACTGAAGCTTTCTTT	CASRTTGNTEAFF
-	TRBV6-2/TRBV6-3	-	TRBJ1-6	TGTGCCAGCAGTTACCAGAATTCACCCCTCCACTTT	CASSYQNSPLHF
few	TRBV5-1	-	TRBJ2-5	TGCGCCAGCAGCTTGACCCATCAGACCCAGTACTTC	CASSLTHQTQYF
few	TRBV29-1	-	TRBJ1-1	TGCAGCGCCAATCTCCGGGTCATGAACACTGAAGCTTTCTTT	CSANLRVMNTEAFF
many	TRBV20-1	-	TRBJ1-4	TGCAGTGCTAGAGATCTCGGGACCCATGAAAAACTGTTTTTT	CSARDLGTHEKLFF
-	TRBV29-1	-	TRBJ2-3	TGCAGCGTTGTACGTCAGGGGATTACAGATACGCAGTATTTT	CSVVRQGITDTQYF
few	TRBV7-6	TRBD2	TRBJ2-1	TGTGCCAGCAGCCTTCCTAGCGGGGTCGTGGGGGGGAGGAACAATGAGCAGTTCTTC	CASSLPSGVVGGRNNEQFF
-	TRBV28	-	TRBJ1-2	TGTGCCAGCAGTTTACAAATAGCACGGGAATTCACCTTC	CASSLQIAREFTF
many	TRBV20-1	-	TRBJ2-6	TGCAGTGCTAGAGAAACTGGGGCCAACGTCCTGACTTTC	CSARETGANVLTF
-	TRBV4-2	-	TRBJ2-7	TGTGCCAGCAGCCAAGAAGGGACGACATCCTACGAGCAGTACTTC	CASSQEGTTSYEQYF
few	TRBV20-1	-	TRBJ2-7	TGCAGTGCTAGAGATCGTCGAAAAAGTGTCTACGAGCAGTACTTC	CSARDRRKSVYEQYF
-	TRBV11-2	-	TRBJ2-7	TGTGCCAGCAGCCCTAGCCCCTACGAGCAGTCCTTC	CASSPSPYEQSF
many	TRBV18	TRBD1	TRBJ2-1	TGTGCCAGCTCACGAGGGACAGAATTAAACTACAATGAGCAGTTCTTC	CASSRGTELNYNEQFF
many	TRBV30	-	TRBJ1-5	TGTGCCTGGAGTGTACTAGTAAATCAGCCCCAGCATTTT	CAWSVLVNQPQHF
-	TRBV9	-	TRBJ1-3	TGTGCCAGCAGCCCGTATCATCCTGGAAACACCATATATTTT	CASSPYHPGNTIYF
few	TRBV11-1	TRBD1	TRBJ1-6	TGTGCCAGCAGCTACGCCGGGACAGGGAGCTCCTATAATTCACCCCTCCACTTT	CASSYAGTGSSYNSPLHF
many	TRBV28	-	TRBJ2-3	TGTGCCAGCAGTTTAATCAGGCGACCAGATACGCAGTATTTT	CASSLIRRPDTQYF
few	TRBV20-1	-	TRBJ2-2	TGCAGTGCTAGAGATGGTGTCGGAAACACCGGGGAGCTGTTTTTT	CSARDGVGNTGELFF
many	TRBV5-1	-	TRBJ1-5	TGCGCCAGCAGCTTGGCCGGTACAGACAATCAGCCCCAGCATTTT	CASSLAGTDNQPQHF
-	TRBV12-3/TRBV12-4	-	TRBJ2-5	TGTGCCAGCAGTTCTTCCGTGGGGACGCCCTCGGGGGAGACCCAGTACTTC	CASSSSVGTPSGETQYF
-	TRBV19	-	TRBJ1-3	TGTGCCAGTAGTACCCAGACTGGAAACACCATATATTTT	CASSTQTGNTIYF
many	TRBV6-5	TRBD1	TRBJ2-7	TGTGCCAGCCTCCCCGACAGGGGGTTCTACGAGCAGTACTTC	CASLPDRGFYEQYF
few	TRBV12-3/TRBV12-4	-	TRBJ1-4	TGTGCCAGCAAGGTCAAATTCGGGGAAAAACTGTTTTTT	CASKVKFGEKLFF
-	TRBV20-1	-	TRBJ2-7	TGCAGTGCTAGAGTCCAGCCCCGCGAGCAGTACTTC	CSARVQPREQYF
many	TRBV12-3/TRBV12-4	-	TRBJ2-7	TGTGCCAGCAGTTTCGGTCCGGGGAACTACGAGCAGTACTTC	CASSFGPGNYEQYF
many	TRBV4-3	-	TRBJ1-1	TGCGCCAGCAGCCACAGGGACGGGATTACTGAAGCTTTCTTT	CASSHRDGITEAFF
many	TRBV25-1	-	TRBJ2-6	TGTGCCAGCAGTGGGACCCAGAGCTCTGGGGCCAACGTCCTGACTTTC	CASSGTQSSGANVLTF
many	TRBV28	TRBD2	TRBJ2-7	TGTGCCAGCAGGTTATCGGGTCTAGCGGGAGCATACGAGCAGTACTTC	CASRLSGLAGAYEQYF
many	TRBV6-6	-	TRBJ1-2	TGTGCCAGCAGTTACAGGCAGGCCTACACCTTC	CASSYRQAYTF
few	TRBV11-2	-	TRBJ1-1	TGTGCCAGCAGCTTAGAGGCACTCACTGAAGCTTTCTTT	CASSLEALTEAFF
many	TRBV6-5	-	TRBJ2-5	TGTGCCAGCACCCTTAGAGAGACCCAGTACTTC	CASTLRETQYF
many	TRBV21-1	-	TRBJ1-2	TGTGCCAGCAAGAATACCGGGTTGTGCTATGGCTACACCTTC	CASKNTGLCYGYTF
many	TRBV12-3/TRBV12-4	-	TRBJ1-1	TGTGCCAGCAGTTTAGGCAGGGACACTGAAGCTTTCTTT	CASSLGRDTEAFF
-	TRBV12-5	TRBD1	TRBJ1-2	TGTGCCACCAGCCGGGACAGTAACTATGGCTACACCTTC	CATSRDSNYGYTF
few	TRBV5-1	TRBD2	TRBJ2-3	TGCGCCAGCAGCTTGACCGGGGGGATCCCAGATACGCAGTATTTT	CASSLTGGIPDTQYF
many	TRBV4-3	-	TRBJ2-3	TGCGCCAGCAGCCTACACCGGCTCGCGGATACGCAGTATTTT	CASSLHRLADTQYF
-	TRBV6-1	-	TRBJ2-3	TGTGCCAGCAGAACGATTAGCACAGATACGCAGTATTTT	CASRTISTDTQYF
-	TRBV20-1	TRBD1	TRBJ2-1	TGCAGTGCTAGAGATTCCGCAGGGGGCAGAGACAATGAGCAGTTCTTC	CSARDSAGGRDNEQFF
-	TRBV5-1	-	TRBJ2-3	TGCGCCAGCAGCGTGGGGGGACAGACAACATGGTCAGATACGCAGTATTTT	CASSVGGQTTWSDTQYF
many	TRBV20-1	-	TRBJ2-1	TGCAGTGCCGGATCGAACTACAATGAGCAGTTCTTC	CSAGSNYNEQFF
many	TRBV3-1	-	TRBJ2-2	TGTGCCAGCAGCCATTTTGGGTCGAACACCGGGGAGCTGTTTTTT	CASSHFGSNTGELFF
few	TRBV30	-	TRBJ1-5	TGTGCCTGGAGTCTGGACATTAGCAATCAGCCCCAGCATTTT	CAWSLDISNQPQHF
many	TRBV5-1	TRBD2	TRBJ2-5	TGCGCCAGCAGCTTCGCCGGGAGGTTCGAGACCCAGTACTTC	CASSFAGRFETQYF
many	TRBV12-3/TRBV12-4	TRBD1	TRBJ2-2	TGTGCCAGCAGTTTTGGACAGGGGGCCGGGGAGCTGTTTTTT	CASSFGQGAGELFF
-	TRBV30	-	TRBJ2-3	TGTGCCTGGAGTGTGGGTGATACGCAGTATTTT	CAWSVGDTQYF
many	TRBV7-2	TRBD2	TRBJ2-2	TGTGCCAGCAGCTTAATTATGGCGGCGGGAGGTGGGGAGCTGTTTTTT	CASSLIMAAGGGELFF
many	TRBV28	TRBD2	TRBJ2-3	TGTGCCAGCAGTCCTCTAGCGGGAGTTGTGGATACGCAGTATTTT	CASSPLAGVVDTQYF
many	TRBV6-6	-	TRBJ2-2	TGTGCCAGCAGTTCCCCTTACACCGGGGAGCTGTTTTTT	CASSSPYTGELFF
many	TRBV5-1	-	TRBJ2-3	TGCGCCAGCAGCTTGGTTGGGCTTAGCACAGATACGCAGTATTTT	CASSLVGLSTDTQYF
many	TRBV24-1	TRBD2	TRBJ2-1	TGTGCCACCAGTGACTTACTAGCGGGAGGGCCCGACGAGCAGTTCTTC	CATSDLLAGGPDEQFF
-	TRBV10-3	-	TRBJ2-2	TGTGCCATCAGGGGGACCGGAGGAACCGGGGAGCTGTTTTTT	CAIRGTGGTGELFF
many	TRBV7-9	-	TRBJ2-1	TGTGCCAGCAGCTTCTCGAAACATTGGGACAATGAGCAGTTCTTC	CASSFSKHWDNEQFF
many	TRBV11-2	-	TRBJ2-5	TGTGCCAGCAGCCCCCCGCGGGCCTCCAATCTGTACCAAGAGACCCAGTACTTC	CASSPPRASNLYQETQYF
-	TRBV3-1	TRBD2	TRBJ2-1	TGTGCCAGCAGCCAAGTATGGCTAGCGGGGGGGAAAGGGAATGAGCAGTTCTTC	CASSQVWLAGGKGNEQFF
many	TRBV29-1	-	TRBJ2-7	TGCAGCGTTGCCGGGGACAAGGGACTCTACGAGCAGTACTTC	CSVAGDKGLYEQYF
many	TRBV20-1	TRBD1	TRBJ2-3	TGCAGTGCGAGAGTGGACAGGAGATCCACAGATACGCAGTATTTT	CSARVDRRSTDTQYF